These 8 T cell receptor beta chains were sequenced from one sample in a study of human T cells and chemical hapten exposure. Regarding time point: patch test 2, 6 weeks after DPC sensitization. Sample treatment: therapeutic diphenylcyclopropenone sensitization with weekly scalp DPC. TCRdb used MiXCR to reprocess the RACE reads, holding one entry per CDR3 protein. The repertoire consists of tens of thousands of distinct CDR3 sequences, with 8.5% occurring once and the leading ten covering approximately 3.7%. This material consisted of whole blood, taken in connection with sensitization to the hapten diphenylcyclopropenone (DPC). Source of these receptors: a woman aged 50 to 65 with alopecia areata. Some clones in this sample may be carry-over from other donors' samples.

This clonotype came up a few times. The V gene is TRBV7-2, the J gene TRBJ2-7; 13 nucleotides line up with TRBD2. The V gene's germline CDR1 is SGHTA and CDR2 FQGNSA. This CDR3 has 14 residues. V shed 8 bases and J 4 bases; nucleotides not matched to a gene: 5. CDR3 nucleotide sequence: TGTGCCAGCGGCCGGACTAGCGGGAGTTACGAGCAGTACTTC. Translated, it gives CASGRTSGSYEQYF. Filled out from reference TRBV7-2 and TRBJ2-7, the complete variable domain reads GAGVSQSPSNKVTEKGKDVELRCDPISGHTALYWYRQSLGQGLEFLIYFQGNSAPDKSGLPSDRFSAERTGGSVSTLTIQRTQQEDSAVYLCASGRTSGSYEQYFGPGTRLTVT.

V and J are TRBV19 and TRBJ2-5; TRBD1 might be the D (5 bases). Trimming removed 3 bases from V and 7 bases from J, with 21 bases in between. Germline assignment: CDR1 LNHDA and CDR2 SQIVND (reference sequence). There are 16 residues in the CDR3. CDR3 loop: CASSIPRQGRVGTQYF. The DNA for the CDR3 is TGTGCCAGTAGTATTCCACGTCAGGGAAGAGTTGGGACCCAGTACTTC. Filled out from reference TRBV19 and TRBJ2-5, the complete variable domain reads DGGITQSPKYLFRKEGQNVTLSCEQNLNHDAMYWYRQDPGQGLRLIYYSQIVNDFQKGDIAEGYSVSREKKESFPLTVTSAQKNPTAFYLCASSIPRQGRVGTQYFGPGTRLLVL.

This clonotype was seen a handful of times. This chain connects TRBV10-3 to TRBJ2-7; TRBD2 agrees at 10 bases. The CDR3 consists of 14 residues. Trimming removed 2 bases from V and 7 bases from J; junction bases left unmatched: 5. The germline gives CDR1 ENHRY, CDR2 SYGVKD. In DNA, the CDR3 is TGTGCCATCAGTGAGGCTAGCGGGAGAGAAGAGCAGTACTTC. Its translation is CAISEASGREEQYF.

A few counts support this clonotype. The chain recombines TRBV6-5 with TRBJ1-6, with 10 bases aligning to TRBD1. Germline V gene lookup returns CDR1 MNHEY and CDR2 SVGAGI. This CDR3 region has 15 residues. Trimming removed 7 bases from V and 9 bases from J; junction bases left unmatched: 9. The DNA of the CDR3 is TGTGCCAGCAACCCGACAGGGGGCAGTGGTTCACCCCTCCACTTT. As protein: CASNPTGGSGSPLHF.

The sample holds many counts of this clonotype. V gene TRBV3-1 combines with J gene TRBJ1-4; D is ambiguous. CDR1 is LGHDT and CDR2 is YNNKEL in the germline V gene (reference sequence). The CDR3 sequence is 13 residues long. V lost 4 bases and J 5 bases, leaving 8 bases between the germline ends. The CDR3 coding sequence is TGTGCCAGCAGCCCCCAACCAAATGAAAAACTGTTTTTT. Residues: CASSPQPNEKLFF.

This clonotype was seen more than once but under ten times. The V call is TRBV12-3 or TRBV12-4, the J call TRBJ2-3; D not certain. This CDR3 contains 13 residues. Trimming left V 8 bases short and J 0 bases short, with 9 bases between. The DNA of the CDR3 is TGTGCCAGCGAGCGAGATAGCACAGATACGCAGTATTTT. Translation gives CASERDSTDTQYF.

This clonotype occurred many times. The chain combines TRBV7-2 with TRBJ1-2; D remains unclear. The CDR3 has 14 amino acids. The germline V and J ends were trimmed by 0 bases and 4 bases, with 9 bases remaining between them. In germline, CDR1 is SGHTA, CDR2 FQGNSA. CDR3 protein: CASSLAGRLYGYTF. The CDR3 nucleotides read TGTGCCAGCAGCTTAGCGGGCAGGCTCTATGGCTACACCTTC.

This clonotype was counted only a few times. V gene TRBV20-1 combines with J gene TRBJ2-7, with D tentatively TRBD2 (5 bases). This CDR3 comprises 18 residues. Germline V lookup: CDR1 DFQATT, CDR2 SNEGSKA (reference sequence). V dropped 0 bases and J dropped 2 bases, with 23 bases sitting between them. The CDR3 bases are TGCAGTGCTAGAGATCGGCAGGCCGCCTGGACTCCGACCTACGAGCAGTACTTC. Translated, it gives CSARDRQAAWTPTYEQYF.